These 5 T cell receptor beta chains originate from one sample sequenced in a study of control samples from healthy donors and cancer patients. Only in-frame clones appear in the TCRdb table, and some are missing; sequencing was by immunoSEQ multiplex PCR. The sample yields about 79,000 clones, over 85% seen once. The specimen sequenced was PBMCs. These receptors originate from a woman in her thirties or forties with lung cancer.

As DNA, the CDR3 is TGTGCCAGCAGTTCGGGACAGTCCTACGAGCAGTACTTC. This gives the protein CASSSGQSYEQYF. The chain links TRBV6-2 or TRBV6-3 to TRBJ2-7; 7 positions match TRBD1. The CDR3 spans 13 residues. Germline CDR1 and CDR2: MNHEY and SVGEGT. The V segment lost 4 bases and the J segment 1 base; nucleotides outside the gene matches: 1.

V is TRBV7-6 and J is TRBJ1-6, with a weak D call TRBD1 (5 bases). The ends were cut back, 2 bases at V and 13 bases at J, with 12 bases in the middle. The V gene's germline CDR1 is SGHVS and CDR2 FNYEAQ. This CDR3 is built from 13 residues. The CDR3 DNA sequence: TGTGCCAGCAGCTTAAGGTCGGGGACCCCCCTCCACTTT. Translated, it gives CASSLRSGTPLHF.

The rearrangement links TRBV7-3 to TRBJ1-1; 9 bases are a match to TRBD1. CDR1 and CDR2 from the germline V gene are SGHTA and FQGTGA. This CDR3 has 16 amino acids. The trim removed 4 bases at V and 1 base at J, leaving 7 bases unmatched. The CDR3 reads CASSSRTGQGNTEAFF. The CDR3 region has the DNA TGTGCCAGCAGCTCCCGAACGGGACAGGGGAACACTGAAGCTTTCTTT.

This chain uses TRBV29-1 with TRBJ2-4, with a weak D call TRBD1 (6 bases). Germline loops: CDR1 SQVTM, CDR2 ANQGSEA. The CDR3 spans 12 residues. Trimming took 6 bases from V and 7 from J, leaving 13 bases between them. The CDR3 region is CSVIQGDNIQYF. CDR3 in DNA: TGCAGCGTCATACAGGGTGACAACATTCAGTACTTC.

The chain links TRBV19 to TRBJ1-5; D is unclear. This CDR3 has 12 amino acids. The V end was cut by 7 bases, the J end by 9 bases, with 13 bases between. Germline lookup yields CDR1 LNHDA and CDR2 SQIVND (reference sequence). The CDR3 DNA reads as TGTGCCAGTAAAGGTCCGTCTGGGCCCCAGCATTTT. Protein: CASKGPSGPQHF.